A selection of T cell receptor beta chains follows, all from one sample in a study of T-cell memory formation after mild COVID-19. In TCRdb, the 5' RACE reads were re-called with MiXCR into one record per CDR3 protein. The table lists under 70,000 distinct CDR3 sequences, about a tenth of them singletons. Sequenced sample: PBMCs or a T cell subset sorted from them (not recorded which). These receptors all come from a man between 18 and 35 years old who had mild COVID-19 (a few samples of this study predate the infection). Cell type and time point are not known. Both conserved end residues are part of each CDR3. A D gene is named only where the DNA matches it firmly. Rows may omit the clone size; those that give it use once, few, many or a size class.

>TRBV7-9|.|TRBJ1-2|.
TGTGCCAGCAGCATAATGGCGGGGGCCTCCCACTTTAACTATGGCTACACCTTC
CASSIMAGASHFNYGYTF
>TRBV20-1|few|TRBJ1-4|.
TGCAGTGCTAGACCCCGGGGCGTAGCCGGGATAGAAAAACTGTTTTTT
CSARPRGVAGIEKLFF
>TRBV7-2|many|TRBJ2-3|TRBD2
TGTGCCAGCAGCTTGGGGACTAGCGGGTACACAGATACGCAGTATTTT
CASSLGTSGYTDTQYF
>TRBV5-1|.|TRBJ1-1|.
TGCGCCAGCAGCCCCACAGGGAGGACTGAAGCTTTCTTT
CASSPTGRTEAFF
>TRBV20-1|few|TRBJ2-2|TRBD1
TGCAGTGCTAGATCGGACAGGGTCAACACCGGGGAGCTGTTTTTT
CSARSDRVNTGELFF
>TRBV20-1|.|TRBJ2-3|TRBD2
TGCAGTGCTAGAATGATAAAAGCGGGGGGGGCCACAGATACGCAGTATTTT
CSARMIKAGGATDTQYF
>TRBV4-1|few|TRBJ2-1|TRBD2
TGCGCCAGCAGCCAAAGAGGCGGGGGGACCTTTAATGAGCAGTTCTTC
CASSQRGGGTFNEQFF
>TRBV7-2|.|TRBJ2-5|.
TGTGCCAGCAGCCCCCGACCAACGGAGACCCAGTACTTC
CASSPRPTETQYF
>TRBV27|.|TRBJ2-2|.
TGTGCCAGCAGTTTACAGTACGGGGGCAGGGAGCTGTTTTTT
CASSLQYGGRELFF
>TRBV20-1|many|TRBJ2-5|TRBD2
TGCAGTGCTGCTGGGGCTAGCGGGGGGGAAGAGACCCAGTACTTC
CSAAGASGGEETQYF
>TRBV5-1|few|TRBJ1-1|.
TGCGCCAGCAGCTTGCAGGCAGGGTTGAACACTGAAGCTTTCTTT
CASSLQAGLNTEAFF
>TRBV20-1|few|TRBJ1-5|.
TGCAGTGCTAGGAGTAGCAGGATCACTAGCAATCAGCCCCAGCATTTT
CSARSSRITSNQPQHF
>TRBV2|many|TRBJ1-5|TRBD1
TGTGCCAGCAGTGGGACAGGGGCCGATCAGCCCCAGCATTTT
CASSGTGADQPQHF
>TRBV27|few|TRBJ2-1|.
TGTGCCAGCAGTCTCCTACAGGGGAGGTCCTACAATGAGCAGTTCTTC
CASSLLQGRSYNEQFF
>TRBV5-6|many|TRBJ2-4|TRBD1
TGTGCCAGCAGCCTAGACAGGGCGAACATTCAGTACTTC
CASSLDRANIQYF
>TRBV5-1|many|TRBJ2-3|TRBD2
TGCGCCAGCGTCCCTAGCGGGGGGCCCACAGATACGCAGTATTTT
CASVPSGGPTDTQYF
>TRBV5-1|.|TRBJ2-1|TRBD2
TGCGCCAGCAGCGCCGGGACTAGCGGTTACAATGAGCAGTTCTTC
CASSAGTSGYNEQFF
>TRBV5-1|few|TRBJ2-3|TRBD2
TGCGCCAGCAGCCTCCGGGGGGGAAGCGCAGATACGCAGTATTTT
CASSLRGGSADTQYF
>TRBV5-1|few|TRBJ2-3|.
TGCGCCAGCAGTTCTTTCGGCGGGAACACAGATACGCAGTATTTT
CASSSFGGNTDTQYF
>TRBV5-6|few|TRBJ1-6|.
TGTGCCAGCAGCTTGGGTCTTGGGGGTTCACCCCTCCACTTT
CASSLGLGGSPLHF
>TRBV5-1|.|TRBJ2-3|.
TGCGCCAGCAGCTTGTTCAGCCCTCGCACAGATACGCAGTATTTT
CASSLFSPRTDTQYF
>TRBV2|few|TRBJ2-2|.
TGTGCCAGCGGGGGGTTTGACACCGGGGAGCTGTTTTTT
CASGGFDTGELFF
>TRBV20-1|.|TRBJ2-3|.
TGCAGTGCTAGGTGGCGGGGCCTCACAGATACGCAGTATTTT
CSARWRGLTDTQYF
>TRBV15|.|TRBJ1-5|TRBD1
TGTGCCACCAGCAGAGATTTGGCAGGGGGACTCAATCAGCCCCAGCATTTT
CATSRDLAGGLNQPQHF
>TRBV5-6|.|TRBJ1-6|.
TGTGCCAGCAGCCAGGACGGCGGATATAATTCACCCCTCCACTTT
CASSQDGGYNSPLHF
>TRBV12-5|.|TRBJ1-2|.
TGTGCTAGTGGTTTGGTTCAGGCCAGGCTCACCTTC
CASGLVQARLTF
>TRBV20-1|.|TRBJ1-5|.
TGCAGTGCTAGTGGCGCGGGACAGCCCCAGCATTTT
CSASGAGQPQHF
>TRBV19|.|TRBJ2-7|.
TGTGCCAGTAGTATTGGCCAGGGAACTGCCTACGAGCAGTACTTC
CASSIGQGTAYEQYF
>TRBV4-1|few|TRBJ1-6|.
TGCGCCAGCAGCCAGAAGGACGGGTATAATTCACCCCTCCACTTT
CASSQKDGYNSPLHF
>TRBV18|few|TRBJ1-2|TRBD1
TGTGCCAGCTCACCACAGGGACAGCAGTATGGCTACACCTTC
CASSPQGQQYGYTF
>TRBV5-1|.|TRBJ1-5|.
TGCGCCAGCAGCTTTTCCGGGGAAGATCAGCCCCAGCATTTT
CASSFSGEDQPQHF
>TRBV20-1|few|TRBJ1-2|.
TGCAGTGCTACCATGCCCGCTAACTATGGCTACACCTTC
CSATMPANYGYTF
>TRBV7-3|.|TRBJ2-3|TRBD2
TGTGCCAGCAGCTCCTCAAATCTAGCGGGGTTAGATACGCAGTATTTT
CASSSSNLAGLDTQYF
>TRBV11-2|many|TRBJ2-5|.
TGTGCCAGCAGCTTAGGTTGGGACGGGGCAGAGACCCAGTACTTC
CASSLGWDGAETQYF
>TRBV5-6|many|TRBJ2-3|.
TGTGCCAGCAGCTTGGATCTTCCGGGGGGCAGGGATACGCAGTATTTT
CASSLDLPGGRDTQYF
>TRBV20-1|.|TRBJ2-3|TRBD1
TGCAGTGCTCCGGACAGGGGGATAACAGATACGCAGTATTTT
CSAPDRGITDTQYF
>TRBV20-1|few|TRBJ2-3|TRBD2
TGCAGTGCTAGGGCGACTAGCGCAGATACGCAGTATTTT
CSARATSADTQYF
>TRBV18|.|TRBJ2-3|.
TGTGCCAGCTCACCGGACGGACGAATCACAGATACGCAGTATTTT
CASSPDGRITDTQYF
>TRBV5-6|few|TRBJ2-5|TRBD2
TGTGCCAGCAGTCTTAGACTAGCGGGGGAAGAGACCCAGTACTTC
CASSLRLAGEETQYF
>TRBV7-3|.|TRBJ2-5|.
TGTGCCAGCAGCCAATACTTTGGGGAGACCCAGTACTTC
CASSQYFGETQYF
>TRBV4-1|.|TRBJ2-4|TRBD1
TGCGCCAGCAGCCAAGGACAGGGGACCAAAAACATTCAGTACTTC
CASSQGQGTKNIQYF
>TRBV6-5|many|TRBJ1-6|.
TGTGCCAGCAGTTATTGGGCCGCAAGGAGCCGATATAATTCACCCCTCCACTTT
CASSYWAARSRYNSPLHF
>TRBV7-2|few|TRBJ2-3|.
TGTGCCAGCAGCTTAGGAGCGTCCACGCGCACAGATACGCAGTATTTT
CASSLGASTRTDTQYF
>TRBV7-2|many|TRBJ2-4|TRBD2
TGTGCCAGCAGCTTACTACGTAGCGGGGGTATGGACATTCAGTACTTC
CASSLLRSGGMDIQYF
>TRBV7-8|once|TRBJ2-5|TRBD2
TGTGCCAGCAGCCCCTGGACTAGCGGGGGGTTAGCAGAGGGGACCCAGTACTTC
CASSPWTSGGLAEGTQYF
>TRBV7-9|few|TRBJ2-2|.
TGTGCCAGCAGCGGTGGACAGCCCAGGGGGGAGCTGTTTTTT
CASSGGQPRGELFF
>TRBV5-8|many|TRBJ2-3|TRBD2
TGTGCCAGCAGCTTGGTCCTAGCGGGGGGGGCTACGCAGTATTTT
CASSLVLAGGATQYF
>TRBV5-6|many|TRBJ2-4|.
TGTGCCAGCAGCTTTAAGGGGGGAAACATTCAGTACTTC
CASSFKGGNIQYF
>TRBV20-1|.|TRBJ2-7|TRBD1
TGCAGTGCCCATCGCGGACAGGGGGCGGGAGAGCAGTACTTC
CSAHRGQGAGEQYF
>TRBV6-5|few|TRBJ1-1|.
TGTGCCAGCAGCCCCCCCGGGGTTGGCACTGAAGCTTTCTTT
CASSPPGVGTEAFF
>TRBV6-1|few|TRBJ2-2|.
TGTGCCAGCAGTGAAGCGCCATGGGGGATCACCGGGGAGCTGTTTTTT
CASSEAPWGITGELFF
>TRBV6-6|.|TRBJ2-1|.
TGTGCCAGCAGTTACTCGAATGCGGGGCTAGGCGATGAGCAGTTCTTC
CASSYSNAGLGDEQFF
>TRBV7-3|many|TRBJ2-5|.
TGTGCCAGCAGCTCCATTGGGGGTCGGGGCGAGACCCAGTACTTC
CASSSIGGRGETQYF